These 30 T cell receptor beta chains share one sample of origin, sequenced in a study of T cell responses to AZD1222 COVID-19 vaccine. The assay was immunoSEQ multiplex PCR, and TCRdb's table has in-frame clones only and misses some. Here the sample spans about 130,000 clones, less than 95% being singletons. This specimen was peripheral blood, taken on day 0 of AZD1222 vaccination. These receptors all stem from an adult in good health.

V is TRBV9 and J is TRBJ1-5; TRBD1 is a possible D gene (5 bases). Trimming took off 0 bases at V and 9 bases at J, with 10 bases between the two ends. CDR1 and CDR2 (germline): SGDLS, YYNGEE. The CDR3 covers 13 residues. The CDR3 is CASSVGGIAPQHF. The CDR3 DNA is TGTGCCAGCAGCGTAGGGGGGATTGCGCCCCAGCATTTT.

This rearrangement joins TRBV12-5 to TRBJ2-5; D remains unclear. CDR3 length: 12 residues. Germline V gene lookup returns CDR1 LGHNT and CDR2 FRNRAP. With 2 bases removed from V and 4 bases from J, the gap between germline ends came to 5 bases. CDR3 nucleotide sequence: TGTGCTAGTGGTTTGACGTCAGAGACCCAGTACTTC. It codes for CASGLTSETQYF.

The J gene is TRBJ1-4, the V gene TRBV5-1; TRBD1 aligns across 9 bases. J was trimmed by 4 bases and V by 6 bases; bases with no gene match: 7. The CDR3 is made up of 15 amino acids. Germline lookup yields CDR1 SGHRS and CDR2 YFSETQ. This chain's CDR3 is CASTLGDRDNEKLFF. The CDR3 DNA is TGCGCCAGCACATTAGGGGACAGGGATAATGAAAAACTGTTTTTT. The full variable domain, with the rest looked up from reference TRBV5-1 and TRBJ1-4, is KAGVTQTPRYLIKTRGQQVTLSCSPISGHRSVSWYQQTPGQGLQFLFEYFSETQRNKGNFPGRFSGRQFSNSRSEMNVSTLELGDSALYLCASTLGDRDNEKLFFGSGTQLSVL.

The V gene is TRBV2, the J gene TRBJ2-1; the D gene could be TRBD1 or TRBD2 (5 bases each). With 8 bases removed from V and 9 bases from J, the gap between germline ends came to 20 bases. The CDR3 runs to 14 residues. Germline lookup yields CDR1 SNHLY and CDR2 FYNNEI. CDR3 region: CASVGGSGFGEQFF. In DNA, the CDR3 is TGTGCCAGCGTTGGAGGTTCAGGGTTCGGTGAGCAGTTCTTC.

This sequence joins TRBV5-1 and TRBJ1-1, with D hard to call. With 4 bases removed from V and 0 bases from J, the gap between germline ends came to 13 bases. CDR3 length: 15 residues. CDR1 is SGHRS and CDR2 is YFSETQ in the germline V gene. The DNA for the CDR3 is TGCGCCAGCAGCCCCAGGCCCGACATGAACACTGAAGCTTTCTTT. Its translation: CASSPRPDMNTEAFF. The whole variable domain, filled in from reference TRBV5-1 and TRBJ1-1, reads KAGVTQTPRYLIKTRGQQVTLSCSPISGHRSVSWYQQTPGQGLQFLFEYFSETQRNKGNFPGRFSGRQFSNSRSEMNVSTLELGDSALYLCASSPRPDMNTEAFFGQGTRLTVV.

The V and J genes are TRBV24-1 and TRBJ1-2; D is uncertain. V was clipped by 5 bases and J by 2 bases, with 8 bases between them. Germline CDR1 reads KGHDR; CDR2 reads SFDVKD. The CDR3 totals 13 residues. The DNA of the CDR3 is TGTGCCACCAGTGTAACAGCCAACTATGGCTACACCTTC. This encodes CATSVTANYGYTF.

This clone was observed a single time. The J gene is TRBJ1-1, the V gene TRBV7-3, with a weak D call TRBD1 (6 bases). The V end was cut by 5 bases, the J end by 3 bases, with 19 bases between. CDR3 length equals 16 residues. Germline lookup yields CDR1 SGHTA and CDR2 FQGTGA. In nucleotides, the CDR3 is TGTGCCAGCAGCCCCTCAGCCAGGGGTGGCGACACTGAAGCTTTCTTT. It encodes CASSPSARGGDTEAFF.

V and J are TRBV6-5 and TRBJ1-1; D remains ambiguous. The CDR3 runs 12 residues. CDR1 is MNHEY, CDR2 SVGAGI, per germline. Trimming pared 4 bases from V and 6 bases from J, leaving 9 bases between. The CDR3 coding sequence is TGTGCCAGCAGTTTTGGTGGGGCTGAAGCTTTCTTT. Translating gives CASSFGGAEAFF.

The chain has TRBV10-3 and TRBJ1-2, with a tentative D call TRBD1 (6 bases). The CDR3 length is 13 residues. Trimming took 4 bases from V and 4 from J, leaving 10 bases between them. The germline gives CDR1 ENHRY, CDR2 SYGVKD. CDR3 bases: TGTGCCATCAGTGGACAGGAAGGCTATGGCTACACCTTC. It translates to CAISGQEGYGYTF.

This sequence joins TRBV27 and TRBJ2-7; D is undetermined. The germline V gene encodes CDR1 MNHEY and CDR2 SMNVEV (reference sequence). This CDR3 is 14 amino acids long. With 8 bases removed from V and 3 bases from J, the gap between germline ends came to 17 bases. CDR3 amino acids: CASGEGNQDYEQYF. The CDR3 nucleotides are TGTGCCAGCGGGGAAGGAAACCAGGACTACGAGCAGTACTTC.

The chain carries TRBV29-1 and TRBJ2-7; 7 nucleotides match TRBD1. Per germline, CDR1 SQVTM and CDR2 ANQGSEA. The length of the CDR3 is 13 residues. The trim removed 4 bases at V and 1 base at J, leaving 4 bases unmatched. The CDR3 sequence: CSVVWTGSYEQYF. CDR3 in DNA: TGCAGCGTTGTTTGGACAGGTTCCTACGAGCAGTACTTC.

The V gene is TRBV11-2, the J gene TRBJ2-2; TRBD1 might be the D (7 bases). The V and J ends lost 1 base and 7 bases respectively, with 13 bases between them. This CDR3 contains 15 residues. Germline assignment: CDR1 SGHAT and CDR2 FQNNGV. CDR3 DNA sequence: TGTGCCAGCAGCTTAGGGGCAGGGGGGATCGGGGAGCTGTTTTTT. It yields the protein CASSLGAGGIGELFF.

The rearrangement joins TRBV4-1 to TRBJ2-7; TRBD1 agrees at 8 bases. The CDR3 loop spans 15 amino acids. CDR1 is MGHRA, CDR2 YSYEKL, per germline. The V and J ends lost 5 bases and 0 bases, in that order; junction bases with no gene match: 6. The CDR3 region is CASSVMGQDSYEQYF. In nucleotides, the CDR3 is TGCGCCAGCAGCGTAATGGGACAGGACTCCTACGAGCAGTACTTC.

CDR3 sequence: CASSLGLAGTDTQYF. The CDR3 DNA sequence: TGTGCCAGCAGCTTGGGACTAGCGGGGACAGATACGCAGTATTTT. The V and J genes are TRBV5-8 and TRBJ2-3; TRBD2 matches at 11 bases. Germline CDR1 and CDR2: SGHTS and YDEGEE. With V trimmed by 0 bases and J by 3 bases, 0 bases remained unmatched. The length of the CDR3 is 15 residues. Variable domain in full (rest from reference TRBV5-8 and TRBJ2-3): EAGVTQSPTHLIKTRGQQATLRCSPISGHTSVYWYQQALGLGLQFLLWYDEGEERNRGNFPPRFSGRQFPNYSSELNVNALELEDSALYLCASSLGLAGTDTQYFGPGTRLTVL.

The rearrangement joins TRBV19 to TRBJ1-5; 10 bases map to TRBD1. Per germline, CDR1 LNHDA and CDR2 SQIVND (reference sequence). The CDR3 is 14 residues long. After removal of 8 bases from V and 6 bases from J, the junction contained 7 bases not matched to a gene. The CDR3, as DNA: TGTGCCAGTGACCCGGGACAGGGGTTTCAGCCCCAGCATTTT. Translation gives CASDPGQGFQPQHF. The whole variable domain, remainder taken from reference TRBV19 and TRBJ1-5, is DGGITQSPKYLFRKEGQNVTLSCEQNLNHDAMYWYRQDPGQGLRLIYYSQIVNDFQKGDIAEGYSVSREKKESFPLTVTSAQKNPTAFYLCASDPGQGFQPQHFGDGTRLSIL.

V and J are TRBV5-1 and TRBJ2-7; 8 bases align to TRBD2. The junction had 3 bases not matched to a gene; V was cut back by 0 bases and J by 4 bases. Germline CDR1 is SGHRS and CDR2 is YFSETQ. The CDR3 loop spans 14 amino acids. The CDR3 DNA reads as TGCGCCAGCAGCTTGGGACTAGCGAATTACGAGCAGTACTTC. This translates into CASSLGLANYEQYF.

The rearrangement joins TRBV5-1 to TRBJ2-2, with 12 bases identical to TRBD2. In germline, CDR1 is SGHRS, CDR2 YFSETQ. This CDR3 spans 17 amino acids. The junction had 8 bases not matched to a gene; V was cut back by 4 bases and J by 4 bases. This CDR3 reads CASSPSLAGGLTGELFF. The DNA of the CDR3 is TGCGCCAGCAGCCCTTCACTAGCGGGGGGCCTCACCGGGGAGCTGTTTTTT.

V is TRBV10-3 and J is TRBJ2-5, with 12 bases fitting TRBD2. CDR3 length: 13 amino acids. Germline CDR1 reads ENHRY; CDR2 reads SYGVKD. Trimming removed 10 bases from V and 3 bases from J; junction bases left unmatched: 3. The CDR3 reads CATTSGGKETQYF. CDR3 DNA sequence: TGTGCCACGACTAGCGGGGGTAAAGAGACCCAGTACTTC.

The chain couples TRBV10-3 to TRBJ2-5; D possibly corresponds to TRBD1 (6 bases). The CDR3 sequence is 13 residues long. CDR1 ENHRY and CDR2 SYGVKD come from the germline V gene. V lost 4 bases and J lost 2, with 8 bases in between. CDR3 nucleotides: TGTGCCATCAGTGGAACAGGGCAAGAGACCCAGTACTTC. This encodes CAISGTGQETQYF.

This chain links TRBV12-5 with TRBJ2-1; D uncertain. The CDR3 has 16 residues. Germline V lookup: CDR1 LGHNT, CDR2 FRNRAP. The ends were cut back, 3 bases at V and 8 bases at J, with 20 bases in the middle. The CDR3 spells CASGFVSGDAVDEQFF. The CDR3 nucleotides are TGTGCTAGTGGTTTCGTCTCCGGAGATGCGGTCGATGAGCAGTTCTTC.

The chain employs TRBV12-3 or TRBV12-4 and TRBJ2-3, with D hard to call. The CDR3 runs to 13 residues. Trimming pared 6 bases from V and 6 bases from J, leaving 13 bases between. DNA for the CDR3: TGTGCCAGCAGCAACCAAGATTCCGATACGCAGTATTTT. The encoded protein is CASSNQDSDTQYF.

The V call is TRBV10-3, the J call TRBJ1-4, with D unclear. V lost 2 bases and J lost 0, with 4 bases in between. CDR1 ENHRY and CDR2 SYGVKD come from the germline V gene. The CDR3 contains 14 residues. The CDR3 reads CAISEPPTNEKLFF. Here the CDR3 DNA reads TGTGCCATCAGTGAGCCACCAACTAATGAAAAACTGTTTTTT.

V usage is TRBV9 and J usage is TRBJ2-3, with 8 bases lining up with TRBD2. The V segment lost 4 bases and the J segment 6 bases; nucleotides outside the gene matches: 7. CDR1 and CDR2 from the germline V gene are SGDLS and YYNGEE. This CDR3 is built from 14 residues. The DNA for the CDR3 is TGTGCCAGCAGCAGAAGACTAGCGAGGGATACGCAGTATTTT. Amino acids: CASSRRLARDTQYF.

This chain connects TRBV7-9 to TRBJ1-1; TRBD1 aligns across 9 bases. V trimming: 2 bases; J trimming: 0 bases; junction bases outside the gene matches: 7. The CDR3 totals 17 residues. CDR1 and CDR2 (germline): SEHNR, FQNEAQ (reference sequence). Here the CDR3 DNA reads TGTGCCAGCAGCTTACCCACAGGGGGCCGCATGAACACTGAAGCTTTCTTT. It yields the protein CASSLPTGGRMNTEAFF.

The chain links TRBV27 to TRBJ1-2; 8 bases agree with TRBD1. The CDR3 spans 15 residues. CDR1 is MNHEY and CDR2 is SMNVEV in the germline V gene (reference sequence). V shed 5 bases and J 4 bases; nucleotides not matched to a gene: 9. CDR3 protein: CASSHGQGLIYGYTF. The CDR3 coding sequence is TGTGCCAGCAGTCACGGACAGGGTTTGATCTATGGCTACACCTTC.

CDR3 nucleotide sequence: TGTGCCGGGAACAAGAATGAGGACTATGGCTACACCTTC. Its protein product is CAGNKNEDYGYTF. The gene calls are TRBV30 and TRBJ1-2; D remains unclear. The germline gives CDR1 GTSNPN, CDR2 SVGIG (reference sequence). With 8 bases removed from V and 3 bases from J, the gap between germline ends came to 16 bases. This CDR3 comprises 13 residues.

The rearrangement uses TRBV6-2 or TRBV6-3 and TRBJ2-5; TRBD1 matches 11 bases. Trimming removed 6 bases from V and 5 bases from J; junction bases left unmatched: 11. CDR3 size: 16 residues. The germline V gene encodes CDR1 MNHEY and CDR2 SVGEGT. The chain's CDR3 is CASSPGQGAFLETQYF. In DNA, the CDR3 is TGTGCCAGCAGCCCTGGACAGGGGGCCTTTTTGGAGACCCAGTACTTC.

The chain couples TRBV5-1 to TRBJ1-1; no clear D. This CDR3 has 13 residues. Trimming stripped 2 bases from V and 0 bases from J, with 5 bases between. Germline loops: CDR1 SGHRS, CDR2 YFSETQ. CDR3 amino acids: CASSFVLNTEAFF. The CDR3 DNA sequence: TGCGCCAGCAGCTTTGTACTGAACACTGAAGCTTTCTTT.

The chain joins TRBV11-2 to TRBJ2-1, with TRBD2 matching 11 bases. The CDR3 is made up of 15 amino acids. Germline assignment: CDR1 SGHAT and CDR2 FQNNGV. Unmatched junction bases numbered 12, after V lost 10 bases and J lost 7 bases. DNA for the CDR3: TGTGCCACCAAACTAGCGGGGGTTTCGAGAAATGAGCAGTTCTTC. Amino acids: CATKLAGVSRNEQFF.

The V call is TRBV30, the J call TRBJ1-4, with 7 bases lining up with TRBD1. The length of the CDR3 is 15 residues. In germline, CDR1 is GTSNPN, CDR2 SVGIG (reference sequence). With V trimmed by 2 bases and J by 7 bases, 10 bases remained unmatched. The CDR3 reads CAWSTPATGLEKLFF. The CDR3 region has the DNA TGTGCCTGGAGTACCCCCGCGACAGGGCTTGAAAAACTGTTTTTT.